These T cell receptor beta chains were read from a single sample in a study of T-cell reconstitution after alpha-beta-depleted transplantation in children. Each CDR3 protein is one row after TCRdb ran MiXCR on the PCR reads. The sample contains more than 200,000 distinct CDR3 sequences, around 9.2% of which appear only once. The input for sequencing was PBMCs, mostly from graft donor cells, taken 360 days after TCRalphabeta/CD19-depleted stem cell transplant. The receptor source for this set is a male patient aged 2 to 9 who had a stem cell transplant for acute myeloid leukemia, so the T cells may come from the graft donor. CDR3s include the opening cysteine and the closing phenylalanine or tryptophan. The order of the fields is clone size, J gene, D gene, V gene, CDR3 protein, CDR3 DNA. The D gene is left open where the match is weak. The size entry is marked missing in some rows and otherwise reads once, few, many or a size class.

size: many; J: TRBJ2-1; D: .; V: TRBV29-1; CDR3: CSVVVGGNEQFF; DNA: TGCAGCGTTGTGGTGGGGGGCAATGAGCAGTTCTTC
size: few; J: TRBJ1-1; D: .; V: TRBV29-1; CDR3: CSVEGRAGAGGAFF; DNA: TGCAGCGTTGAGGGGAGAGCCGGGGCCGGCGGAGCTTTCTTT
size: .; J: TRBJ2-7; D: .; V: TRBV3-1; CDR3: CASSHRGGYEQYF; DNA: TGTGCCAGCAGCCACAGGGGAGGCTACGAGCAGTACTTC
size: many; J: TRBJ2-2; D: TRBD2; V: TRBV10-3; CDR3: CAIRIAGGPNTGELFF; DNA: TGTGCCATCAGAATAGCGGGGGGTCCGAACACCGGGGAGCTGTTTTTT
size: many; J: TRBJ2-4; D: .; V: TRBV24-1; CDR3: CATSDAKNIQYF; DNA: TGTGCCACCAGTGACGCCAAAAACATTCAGTACTTC
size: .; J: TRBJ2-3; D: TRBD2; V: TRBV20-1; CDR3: CSVRTSGRARYTDTQYF; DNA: TGCAGTGTCAGGACTAGCGGGAGGGCCCGTTACACAGATACGCAGTATTTT
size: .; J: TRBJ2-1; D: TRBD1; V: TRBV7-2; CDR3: CASSSWTGLYNEQFF; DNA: TGTGCCAGCAGCTCGTGGACAGGGTTATACAATGAGCAGTTCTTC
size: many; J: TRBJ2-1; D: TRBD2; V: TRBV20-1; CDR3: CSARVSGGRLYNEQFF; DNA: TGCAGTGCTAGAGTTAGCGGGGGCCGCCTCTACAATGAGCAGTTCTTC
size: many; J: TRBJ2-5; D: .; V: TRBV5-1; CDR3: CASSQMETQYF; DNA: TGCGCCAGCAGTCAGATGGAGACCCAGTACTTC
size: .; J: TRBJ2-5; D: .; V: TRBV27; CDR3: CASSEDGLGQETQYF; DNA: TGTGCCAGCAGTGAAGATGGGCTTGGTCAAGAGACCCAGTACTTC
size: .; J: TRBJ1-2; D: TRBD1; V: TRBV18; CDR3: CASSGPGTAQNYGYTF; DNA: TGTGCCAGCTCTGGACCCGGGACAGCTCAGAACTATGGCTACACCTTC
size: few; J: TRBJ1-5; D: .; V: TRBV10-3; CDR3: CAISESSGGSNQPQHF; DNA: TGTGCCATCAGTGAGTCGTCGGGGGGAAGCAATCAGCCCCAGCATTTT
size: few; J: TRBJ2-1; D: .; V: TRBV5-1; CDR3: CASSLYGTGNEQFF; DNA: TGCGCCAGCAGCTTGTACGGAACAGGGAATGAGCAGTTCTTC
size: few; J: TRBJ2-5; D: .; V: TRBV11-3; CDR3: CASSLGEGGQETQYF; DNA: TGTGCCAGCAGCTTGGGCGAGGGAGGTCAAGAGACCCAGTACTTC
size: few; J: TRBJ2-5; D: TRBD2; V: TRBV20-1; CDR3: CSARARGPEGGRVAWEVTQYF; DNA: TGCAGTGCTAGGGCCCGGGGTCCTGAAGGCGGGAGGGTGGCTTGGGAAGTGACCCAGTACTTC
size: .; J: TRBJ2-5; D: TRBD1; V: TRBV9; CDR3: CASSVGGRGHGETQYF; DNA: TGTGCCAGCAGCGTAGGAGGCAGGGGGCATGGAGAGACCCAGTACTTC